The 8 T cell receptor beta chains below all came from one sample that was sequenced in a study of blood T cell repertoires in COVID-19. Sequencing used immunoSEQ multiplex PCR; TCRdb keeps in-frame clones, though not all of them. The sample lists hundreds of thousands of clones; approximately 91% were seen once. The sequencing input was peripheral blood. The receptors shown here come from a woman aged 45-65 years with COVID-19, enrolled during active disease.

CDR3 sequence: CASHTRTTNEKLFF. The CDR3 bases are TGTGCCAGCCATACTAGGACAACTAATGAAAAACTGTTTTTT. The chain recombines TRBV6-5 with TRBJ1-4; D is uncertain. Germline-derived CDR1 and CDR2 are MNHEY and SVGAGI. The V and J ends lost 8 bases and 0 bases respectively, with 10 bases between them. The CDR3 runs 14 residues.

This CDR3 is CASTWEGANTGELFF. For the CDR3, the DNA is TGCGCCAGCACCTGGGAAGGGGCGAACACCGGGGAGCTGTTTTTT. This chain links TRBV5-1 with TRBJ2-2; possibly TRBD1 for D (5 bases). V lost 6 bases, J lost 0 bases, and 12 bases lay in between. The CDR3 runs to 15 residues. Germline loops: CDR1 SGHRS, CDR2 YFSETQ.

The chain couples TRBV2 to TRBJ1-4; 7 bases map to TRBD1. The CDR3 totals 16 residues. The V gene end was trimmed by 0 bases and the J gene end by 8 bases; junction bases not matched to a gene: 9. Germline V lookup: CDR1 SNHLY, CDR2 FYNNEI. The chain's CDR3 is CASSEAQGVGGEKLFF. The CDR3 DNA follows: TGTGCCAGCAGTGAAGCGCAGGGGGTTGGGGGAGAAAAACTGTTTTTT. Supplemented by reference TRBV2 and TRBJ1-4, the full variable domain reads EPEVTQTPSHQVTQMGQEVILRCVPISNHLYFYWYRQILGQKVEFLVSFYNNEISEKSEIFDDQFSVERPDGSNFTLKIRSTKLEDSAMYFCASSEAQGVGGEKLFFGSGTQLSVL.

The CDR3 DNA is TGCAGCGTTGTGACAGGTCTGCCAGGTCGGAGCGAGCAGTACTTC. Translating gives CSVVTGLPGRSEQYF. The chain recombines TRBV29-1 with TRBJ2-7, with D possibly being TRBD1 (6 bases). CDR1 SQVTM and CDR2 ANQGSEA come from the germline V gene. The V and J ends lost 4 bases and 6 bases respectively, with 22 bases between them. The CDR3 has 15 amino acids.

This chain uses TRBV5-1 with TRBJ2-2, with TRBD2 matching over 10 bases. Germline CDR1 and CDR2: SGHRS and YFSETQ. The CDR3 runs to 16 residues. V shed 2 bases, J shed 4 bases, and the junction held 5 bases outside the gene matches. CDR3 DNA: TGCGCCAGCAGCTTCGCTAGCGGGGGAGGCACCGGGGAGCTGTTTTTT. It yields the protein CASSFASGGGTGELFF.

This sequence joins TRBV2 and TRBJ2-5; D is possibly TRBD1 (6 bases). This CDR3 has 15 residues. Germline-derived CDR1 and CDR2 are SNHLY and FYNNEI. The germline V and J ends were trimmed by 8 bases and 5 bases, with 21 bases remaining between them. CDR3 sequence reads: CASGPLGAGLETQYF. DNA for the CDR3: TGTGCCAGCGGTCCCCTGGGGGCAGGGTTGGAGACCCAGTACTTC.

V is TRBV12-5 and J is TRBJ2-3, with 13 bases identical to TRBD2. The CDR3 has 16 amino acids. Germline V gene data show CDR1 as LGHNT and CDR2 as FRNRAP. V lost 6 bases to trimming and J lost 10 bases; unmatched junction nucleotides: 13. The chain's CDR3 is CASGPPTSGGTSPQYF. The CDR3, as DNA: TGTGCTAGTGGGCCTCCGACTAGCGGGGGGACCAGCCCGCAGTATTTT.

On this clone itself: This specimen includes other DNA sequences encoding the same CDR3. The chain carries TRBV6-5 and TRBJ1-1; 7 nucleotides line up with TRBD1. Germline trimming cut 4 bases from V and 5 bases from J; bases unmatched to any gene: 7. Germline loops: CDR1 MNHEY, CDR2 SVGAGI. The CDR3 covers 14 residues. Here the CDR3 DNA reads TGTGCCAGCAGTTCCGACAGGGTGGGAACTGAAGCTTTCTTT. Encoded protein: CASSSDRVGTEAFF.